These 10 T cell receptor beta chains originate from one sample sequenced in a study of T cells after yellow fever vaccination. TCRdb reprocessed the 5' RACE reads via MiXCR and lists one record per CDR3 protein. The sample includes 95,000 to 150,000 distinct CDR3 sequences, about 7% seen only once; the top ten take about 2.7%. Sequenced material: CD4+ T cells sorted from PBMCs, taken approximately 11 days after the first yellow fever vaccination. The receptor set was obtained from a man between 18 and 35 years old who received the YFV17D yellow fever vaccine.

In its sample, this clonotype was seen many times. The CDR3 reads CASSLDTGASNTEAFF. The CDR3, as DNA: TGCGCCAGCAGCTTGGATACGGGGGCCTCAAACACTGAAGCTTTCTTT. The chain uses TRBV5-1 and TRBJ1-1; D is perhaps TRBD1 (6 bases). Germline CDR1 is SGHRS and CDR2 is YFSETQ. With 0 bases removed from V and 2 bases from J, the gap between germline ends came to 14 bases. This CDR3 comprises 16 residues.

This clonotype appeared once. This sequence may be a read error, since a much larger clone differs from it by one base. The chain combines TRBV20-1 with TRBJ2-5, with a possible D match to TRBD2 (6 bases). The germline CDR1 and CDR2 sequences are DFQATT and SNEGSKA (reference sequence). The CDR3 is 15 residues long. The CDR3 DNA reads TGCAGTGCCGAGGGACTTCCGCATAACCATGAGACCCAGTACTTC. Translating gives CSAEGLPHNHETQYF.

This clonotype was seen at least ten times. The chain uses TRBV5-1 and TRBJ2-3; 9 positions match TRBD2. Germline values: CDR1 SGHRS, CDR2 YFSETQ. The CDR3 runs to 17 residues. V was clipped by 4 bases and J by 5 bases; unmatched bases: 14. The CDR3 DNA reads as TGCGCCAGCAGCCCGACCTCTAGCGGGGAGCTTCAAGATACGCAGTATTTT. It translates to CASSPTSSGELQDTQYF. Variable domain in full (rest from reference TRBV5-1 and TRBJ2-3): KAGVTQTPRYLIKTRGQQVTLSCSPISGHRSVSWYQQTPGQGLQFLFEYFSETQRNKGNFPGRFSGRQFSNSRSEMNVSTLELGDSALYLCASSPTSSGELQDTQYFGPGTRLTVL.

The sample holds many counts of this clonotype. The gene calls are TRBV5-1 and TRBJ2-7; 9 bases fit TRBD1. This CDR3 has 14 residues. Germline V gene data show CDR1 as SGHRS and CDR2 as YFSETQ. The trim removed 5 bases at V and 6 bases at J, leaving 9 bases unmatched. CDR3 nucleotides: TGCGCCAGCAGTTCCCGGGACAGGGCCCTCGAGCAGTACTTC. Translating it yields CASSSRDRALEQYF.

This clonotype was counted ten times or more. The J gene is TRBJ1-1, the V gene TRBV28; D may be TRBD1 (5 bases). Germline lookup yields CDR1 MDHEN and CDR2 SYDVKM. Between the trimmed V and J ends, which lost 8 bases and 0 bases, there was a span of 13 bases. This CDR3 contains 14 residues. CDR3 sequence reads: CASRGWAVNTEAFF. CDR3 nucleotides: TGTGCCAGCCGGGGGTGGGCAGTGAACACTGAAGCTTTCTTT.

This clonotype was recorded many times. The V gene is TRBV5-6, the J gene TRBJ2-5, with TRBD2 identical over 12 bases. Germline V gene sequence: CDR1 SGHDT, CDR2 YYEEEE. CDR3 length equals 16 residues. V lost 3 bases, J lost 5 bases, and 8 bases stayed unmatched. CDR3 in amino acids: CASSSSSGGEVETQYF. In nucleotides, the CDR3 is TGTGCCAGCAGCTCCTCTAGCGGGGGGGAGGTGGAGACCCAGTACTTC.

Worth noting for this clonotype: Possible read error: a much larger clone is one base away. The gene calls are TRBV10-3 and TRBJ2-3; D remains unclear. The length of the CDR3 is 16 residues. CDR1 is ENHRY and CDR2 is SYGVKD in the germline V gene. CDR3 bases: TGTCCCATCAGTGAAACGAGGCTGGTTTCCACGGATACGCAGTATTTT. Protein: CPISETRLVSTDTQYF.

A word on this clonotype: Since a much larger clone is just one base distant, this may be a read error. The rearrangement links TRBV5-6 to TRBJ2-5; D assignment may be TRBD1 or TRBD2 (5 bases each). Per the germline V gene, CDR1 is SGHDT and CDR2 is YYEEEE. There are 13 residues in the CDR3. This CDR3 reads CASGLGRGVTQYF. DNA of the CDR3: TGTGCCAGCGGCTTGGGACGGGGAGTAACCCAGTACTTC. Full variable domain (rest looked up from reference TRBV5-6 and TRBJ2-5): DAGVTQSPTHLIKTRGQQVTLRCSPKSGHDTVSWYQQALGQGPQFIFQYYEEEERQRGNFPDRFSGHQFPNYSSELNVNALLLGDSALYLCASGLGRGVTQYFGPGTRLLVL.

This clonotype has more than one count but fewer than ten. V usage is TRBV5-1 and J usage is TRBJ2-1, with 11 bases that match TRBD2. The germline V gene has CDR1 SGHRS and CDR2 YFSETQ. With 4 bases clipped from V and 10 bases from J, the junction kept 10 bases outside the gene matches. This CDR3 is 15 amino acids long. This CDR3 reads CASSPLAGGSQEQFF. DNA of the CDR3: TGCGCCAGCAGCCCTCTAGCGGGGGGCTCACAGGAGCAGTTCTTC.

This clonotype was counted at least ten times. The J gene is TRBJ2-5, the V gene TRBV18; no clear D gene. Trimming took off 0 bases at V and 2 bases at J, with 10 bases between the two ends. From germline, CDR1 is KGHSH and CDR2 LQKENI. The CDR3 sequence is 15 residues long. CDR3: CASSPPAGPQETQYF. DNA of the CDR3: TGTGCCAGCTCACCACCGGCAGGCCCTCAAGAGACCCAGTACTTC.